The entry below describes one T cell receptor beta chain. At one end, the junction sequence differs from germline, possibly due to a read error. The V gene's germline CDR1 is MNHEY and CDR2 SVGEGT. The CDR3 has 13 residues. The sample belongs to a study of prognosis after radiotherapy for stage I lung cancer. TCR beta CDR3 was amplified from genomic DNA by two-round multiplex PCR. Individual primers that were specific to each TRBV and TRBJ gene served in first-round PCR. From the multiplex PCR reads, TCRdb called clonotypes with MiXCR, one entry per CDR3 protein. In the table there are over 15,000 distinct CDR3 sequences, less than 45% of which are singletons.

The material was PBMCs, obtained before or after stereotactic body radiation therapy (not recorded which). The V gene is TRBV6-2 or TRBV6-3, the J gene TRBJ2-2, with D perhaps matching TRBD1 (5 bases). The origin of this receptor is a donor aged 50 or older with non-small cell lung cancer. The CDR3 bases are TGTGCCAACAGATTAGGGGTGGTCGGGCAGCTGTTTTTT. It specifies CANRLGVVGQLFF.